The clone carrying this T cell receptor beta chain was observed at least ten times. Its antigen remains unidentified. This specimen comes from a study of T cell repertoires in cytomegalovirus infection. Whole-study findings and limits: CMV-specific TCR beta clonotypes restricted by HLA-C dominated the ex vivo response. Cumulative public TCR beta family frequency identified carriers of CMV plus the relevant HLA.

Trimming took 1 base from V and 2 from J; bases not matched to a gene: 8. Germline loops: CDR1 SGHTA, CDR2 FQGNSA. This CDR3 is 18 amino acids long. TCRdb reprocessed the reads via MiXCR and lists one record per CDR3 protein. The top ten clones hold about 15% of a sample with roughly 280,000 distinct CDR3 sequences, 8% to 9.5% of them seen once. The specimen was PBMCs. The TCR sequence derives from a human donor in good health (CMV status not recorded). Some clones in this sample may be carry-over from other donors' samples. The chain links TRBV7-2 to TRBJ2-6; 7 bases map to TRBD1. In DNA form, the CDR3 reads TGTGCCAGCAGCTTAGAGAGGTTAGGGGGCGCTGGGGCCAACGTCCTGACTTTC. As protein: CASSLERLGGAGANVLTF.